This T cell receptor beta chain was identified during a study of blood T cell repertoires in COVID-19. Individuals drawn from under 30 US areas were about 18 to 89 years old. Grouping used clinical history reported by participants in a survey and questionnaire. This clone was seen once. The CDR3 is 14 residues long. Germline V gives CDR1 MNHNY, CDR2 SVGAGI (reference sequence). V was pared by 6 bases and J by 6 bases, with 15 bases between. The authors' processing: For nucleated cells, counts were estimated from reference gene primer amplification. The method was immunoSEQ multiplex PCR; TCRdb's version includes in-frame clones alone and lacks a portion of them. V, J and clone size were drawn from that table, and D and trimming were deduced from the DNA. The sample includes about 140,000 clones, roughly 84% seen only once; the top ten take about 5.5%.

The V call is TRBV6-6, the J call TRBJ1-5; D perhaps matches TRBD1 (5 bases). This sequence was found in a man aged 40-55 years with acute COVID-19. The sequenced material came from PBMCs or T cells enriched from blood (not recorded which). The CDR3, as DNA: TGTGCCAGCAGGGCAGATTCCGGGGGTCAGCCCCAGCATTTT. Encoded protein: CASRADSGGQPQHF.